This T cell receptor beta chain was found in a study of T-cell memory formation after mild COVID-19. About the research overall: Each donor largely had its own TCR clusters. Overall study results and limits: Certain responding clones were present in pre-infection memory, suggesting participation of cross-reactive memory. Contracting clones, day 15 to 85, had balanced CD4/CD8, and later expanders favored CD4+.

Germline lookup yields CDR1 SGHRS and CDR2 YFSETQ. The V end was cut by 7 bases, the J end by 2 bases, with 14 bases between. The CDR3 is 14 residues long. TCRdb re-derived calls from the 5' RACE reads in MiXCR, one entry per CDR3 protein. The sample yields approximately 210,000 distinct CDR3 sequences, 15% to 20% seen once. For this clonotype: Its antigen is unknown.

Specimen: PBMCs or a T cell subset sorted from them (not recorded which). This clonotype was sampled from an adult woman who had mild COVID-19 (a few samples of this study predate the infection). Cell type and time point are not known. V is TRBV5-1 and J is TRBJ2-3; D not certain. In nucleotides, the CDR3 is TGCGCCAGCTCCAACAGTGATACCACAGATACGCAGTATTTT. It yields the protein CASSNSDTTDTQYF.